The entry below describes one T cell receptor (beta chain). In the source study's methods: Amplification of reference gene primers provided the estimated nucleated cell counts. The assay was immunoSEQ multiplex PCR, and TCRdb's table has in-frame clones only and misses some. The V and J calls and clone size come from that table; D and trimming were worked out from the DNA. The table shows about 180,000 clones, with 65% to 90% occurring only once. The data were taken from a study of blood T cell repertoires in COVID-19. Study in general: The United States, Italy and Spain were the sources of the acute and convalescent COVID-19 samples. T cells, B-cell-depleted T cells, or PBMCs provided the cDNA or gDNA that served as material.

The CDR3 consists of 14 residues. Germline V gene lookup returns CDR1 KGHDR and CDR2 SFDVKD. With 3 bases clipped from V and 7 bases from J, the junction kept 7 bases outside the gene matches. The sequence was collected from a human donor in a cohort sampled during active COVID-19. The chain uses TRBV24-1 and TRBJ1-2, with 7 bases fitting TRBD1. The sequencing input was peripheral blood. The CDR3 bases are TGTGCCACCAGTGATGCAGACGACAGGGCTGGCTACACCTTC. It codes for CATSDADDRAGYTF.